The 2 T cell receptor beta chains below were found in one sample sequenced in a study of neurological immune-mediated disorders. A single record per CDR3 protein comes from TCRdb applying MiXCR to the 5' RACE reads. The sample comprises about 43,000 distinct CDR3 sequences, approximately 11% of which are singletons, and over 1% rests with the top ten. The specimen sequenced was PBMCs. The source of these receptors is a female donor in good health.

The CDR3 reads CASSLARDRGTEAFF. The CDR3 DNA reads as TGTGCCAGCAGTTTAGCGAGGGACAGGGGGACTGAAGCTTTCTTT. The V gene is TRBV12-3 or TRBV12-4, the J gene TRBJ1-1, with TRBD1 identical over 11 bases. V lost 0 bases, J lost 5 bases, and 2 bases stayed unmatched. CDR3 length equals 15 residues.

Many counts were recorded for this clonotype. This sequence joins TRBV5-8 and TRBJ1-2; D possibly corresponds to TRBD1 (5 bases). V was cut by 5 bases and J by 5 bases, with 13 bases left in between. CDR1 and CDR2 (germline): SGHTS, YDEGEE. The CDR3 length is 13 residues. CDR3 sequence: CASRFRGGYGYTF. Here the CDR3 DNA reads TGTGCCAGCAGATTTAGGGGTGGTTATGGCTACACCTTC.